Below, 25 T cell receptor beta chains from the same sample are listed, as sequenced in a study of molecular identifiers for immune sequencing clone quantification. TCRdb re-called the PCR reads through MiXCR, storing one row per CDR3 protein. The profile shows over 600,000 distinct CDR3 sequences, just under 20% of them singletons. Material: naive CD8+ T cells from blood, with Jurkat cell RNA spiked in. As to subset: FACS-sorted CD8+CD4-CCR7+CD45RA+ naive T cells. These TCRs come from a human donor in good health. Some libraries in this study had Jurkat cell RNA spiked in.

This clonotype was picked up many times. The chain employs TRBV29-1 and TRBJ2-5; D possibly corresponds to TRBD1 (7 bases). Germline V gives CDR1 SQVTM, CDR2 ANQGSEA. V was shortened by 1 base and J by 2 bases, with 11 bases between the two germline ends. CDR3 length: 14 amino acids. DNA of the CDR3: TGCAGCGTTGAAGGGGCAGGGGGGCAAGAGACCCAGTACTTC. It is translated as CSVEGAGGQETQYF.

In its sample, this clonotype was seen many times. The rearrangement links TRBV4-1 to TRBJ1-1; D unresolved. Deletions cut 1 base from V and 4 bases from J, with 7 bases between. The V gene's germline CDR1 is MGHRA and CDR2 YSYEKL. There are 13 residues in the CDR3. The CDR3 sequence is CASSQGISTEAFF. The CDR3, as DNA: TGCGCCAGCAGCCAAGGTATCAGCACTGAAGCTTTCTTT.

The gene calls are TRBV6-5 and TRBJ2-7; D gene ambiguous. Germline V gives CDR1 MNHEY, CDR2 SVGAGI. V dropped 6 bases and J dropped 6 bases, with 15 bases sitting between them. This CDR3 comprises 13 residues. CDR3 bases: TGTGCCAGCAGCTTACGGGCAGGTACCGAGCAGTACTTC. It codes for CASSLRAGTEQYF.

The chain is built from TRBV7-9 and TRBJ2-5; 8 positions match TRBD1. The CDR3 covers 16 residues. V lost 1 base to trimming and J lost 5 bases; unmatched junction nucleotides: 9. Germline V CDR1 and CDR2: SEHNR, FQNEAQ (reference sequence). The CDR3 here is CASSLVYNRGDETQYF. The CDR3 nucleotides are TGTGCCAGCAGCTTAGTTTATAACAGGGGGGATGAGACCCAGTACTTC.

At least ten counts were recorded for this clonotype. The rearrangement uses TRBV4-3 and TRBJ2-7; no clear D. The V gene lost 6 bases and the J gene lost 0 bases, with 12 bases spanning the gap. Germline V gives CDR1 LGHNA, CDR2 YSLEER. The CDR3 contains 14 residues. CDR3 loop: CASSSGFSSYEQYF. Written as DNA, the CDR3 is TGCGCCAGCAGTTCCGGATTCAGCTCCTACGAGCAGTACTTC.

CDR3 coding DNA: TGTGCCAGCAGTTTGGGACAGGGAAATTCCGTATATTATGGCTACACCTTC. This gives the protein CASSLGQGNSVYYGYTF. The chain employs TRBV2 and TRBJ1-2, with 9 positions matching TRBD1. V shed 5 bases, J shed 5 bases, and the junction held 15 bases outside the gene matches. This CDR3 is 17 amino acids long. Germline-derived CDR1 and CDR2 are SNHLY and FYNNEI.

This clonotype was picked up many times. The gene calls are TRBV4-1 and TRBJ1-2, with D possibly matching TRBD1 (5 bases). Germline CDR1 reads MGHRA; CDR2 reads YSYEKL. With 0 bases removed from V and 5 bases from J, the gap between germline ends came to 25 bases. The CDR3 length is 19 residues. CDR3 sequence reads: CASSQDRNVVMRGEYGYTF. The CDR3 region has the DNA TGCGCCAGCAGCCAAGATAGGAATGTCGTCATGAGGGGCGAATATGGCTACACCTTC.

A note on this clonotype: This may come from a read error, since a much larger clone is one base off. The chain uses TRBV7-6 and TRBJ2-1; D is possibly TRBD2 (5 bases). Germline V gives CDR1 SGHVS, CDR2 FNYEAQ. The CDR3 runs to 16 residues. The CDR3 sequence: CASSGQTRGSYNERFF. The CDR3 DNA sequence: TGTGCCAGCAGCGGCCAAACTAGAGGCTCCTACAATGAGCGGTTCTTC.

This clonotype came up many times. This chain uses TRBV29-1 with TRBJ1-2, with 9 nucleotides matching TRBD1. The CDR3 totals 14 residues. With V trimmed by 7 bases and J by 8 bases, 14 bases remained unmatched. From germline, CDR1 is SQVTM and CDR2 ANQGSEA. The CDR3 coding sequence is TGCAGCGCCGTTTCCCGGGACAGGGCCGAAGGCTACACCTTC. Residues: CSAVSRDRAEGYTF.

This clonotype was observed many times. CDR3 region: CAACEGEEDYEQYF. The CDR3 DNA reads as TGTGCCGCCTGTGAAGGGGAGGAAGACTACGAGCAGTACTTC. The rearrangement links TRBV30 to TRBJ2-7, with D possibly matching TRBD2 (6 bases). Trimming stripped 8 bases from V and 3 bases from J, with 20 bases between. Germline V gene sequence: CDR1 GTSNPN, CDR2 SVGIG (reference sequence). The CDR3 runs 14 residues.

This clonotype has only a few counts. This chain uses TRBV12-3 or TRBV12-4 with TRBJ1-1; D is unresolved. The CDR3 spans 16 residues. Trimming stripped 1 base from V and 4 bases from J, with 16 bases between. Here the CDR3 DNA reads TGTGCCAGCAGTTTAGTCCCCGGTCGGGGTGGCACTGAAGCTTTCTTT. Amino acids: CASSLVPGRGGTEAFF.

This clonotype was observed many times. The chain combines TRBV29-1 with TRBJ2-7; 7 positions match TRBD1. The germline CDR1 and CDR2 sequences are SQVTM and ANQGSEA. The V and J ends lost 6 bases and 6 bases, in that order; junction bases with no gene match: 5. The CDR3 extends over 11 amino acids. The CDR3 reads CSVETGIEQYF. The CDR3 region has the DNA TGCAGCGTGGAGACAGGGATCGAGCAGTACTTC.

This clonotype has at least ten counts. The V call is TRBV6-2 or TRBV6-3, the J call TRBJ2-7, with D tentatively TRBD1 or TRBD2 (5 bases each). The V gene lost 2 bases and the J gene lost 7 bases, with 18 bases spanning the gap. This CDR3 has 15 amino acids. The V gene's germline CDR1 is MNHEY and CDR2 SVGEGT. The CDR3 DNA reads TGTGCCAGCAGTTACGACCTGGGGCAGGGCGGGGAGCAGTACTTC. It codes for CASSYDLGQGGEQYF.

This clonotype was observed a handful of times. The chain combines TRBV19 with TRBJ1-2; 8 nucleotides line up with TRBD1. Per germline, CDR1 LNHDA and CDR2 SQIVND (reference sequence). The CDR3 length is 16 residues. The ends lost 6 bases at V and 0 bases at J; junction bases unmatched: 9. The CDR3 loop is CASSTGQGLANYGYTF. CDR3 nucleotide sequence: TGTGCCAGTAGCACCGGACAGGGTCTTGCTAACTATGGCTACACCTTC.

This clonotype was seen many times. This chain joins TRBV7-6 and TRBJ2-3; unclear D gene. The CDR3 contains 16 residues. Trimming took off 1 base at V and 0 bases at J, with 11 bases between the two ends. Germline CDR1 is SGHVS and CDR2 is FNYEAQ. The CDR3 region has the DNA TGTGCCAGCAGCTTAGGGACGATTTCGAGCACAGATACGCAGTATTTT. It specifies CASSLGTISSTDTQYF.

This clonotype was observed many times. The genes are TRBV24-1 and TRBJ2-3; D perhaps matches TRBD2 (6 bases). Germline V CDR1 and CDR2: KGHDR, SFDVKD. The CDR3 extends over 16 amino acids. Trimming removed 2 bases at V and 5 bases at J, with 16 bases between. The CDR3 DNA is TGTGCCACCAGTGATTCTAGCGACCCGCCGGTAGATACGCAGTATTTT. It codes for CATSDSSDPPVDTQYF.

This clonotype was counted between two and nine times. The CDR3 nucleotides read TGTGCCAGCAGTTTGGGGGGGCAGAACGAGCAGTACTTC. It yields the protein CASSLGGQNEQYF. The gene calls are TRBV6-2 or TRBV6-3 and TRBJ2-7; tentatively, D is TRBD2 (7 bases). The CDR3 consists of 13 residues. V was cut by 4 bases and J by 5 bases, with 12 bases left in between. Germline CDR1 MNHEY, CDR2 SVGEGT.

This clonotype was observed a handful of times. The CDR3 bases are TGTGCCAGTAATAAGGGGATTATGCCCCAGCATTTT. This sequence encodes CASNKGIMPQHF. This chain joins TRBV19 and TRBJ1-5; a possible D gene is TRBD1 (5 bases). The CDR3 totals 12 residues. Trimming removed 7 bases from V and 9 bases from J, with 13 bases in between. Germline V gene lookup returns CDR1 LNHDA and CDR2 SQIVND (reference sequence).

This clonotype was recorded at least ten times. V gene TRBV2 combines with J gene TRBJ2-1, with TRBD1 matching over 8 bases. The germline CDR1 and CDR2 sequences are SNHLY and FYNNEI. CDR3 length: 15 amino acids. Losses at the gene ends were 0 bases for V and 5 bases for J; bases not matched to a gene: 3. The CDR3 sequence: CASSEAGQGNNEQFF. CDR3 DNA: TGTGCCAGCAGTGAAGCTGGACAGGGTAACAATGAGCAGTTCTTC.

There are many counts of this clonotype. V usage is TRBV5-5 and J usage is TRBJ1-5; the D is unclear. This CDR3 region has 15 residues. Germline lookup yields CDR1 SGHKS and CDR2 YYEKEE (reference sequence). V dropped 2 bases and J dropped 5 bases, with 14 bases sitting between them. CDR3 bases: TGTGCCAGCAGCTTAATAGGAGAGGTACATCAGCCCCAGCATTTT. Translation gives CASSLIGEVHQPQHF.

The V and J genes are TRBV4-1 and TRBJ2-1; D is unresolved. Trimming removed 1 base at V and 9 bases at J, with 10 bases between. This CDR3 contains 13 residues. CDR1 and CDR2 (germline): MGHRA, YSYEKL. CDR3 nucleotide sequence: TGCGCCAGCAGCCAAGGTACAGTGAGTGAGCAGTTCTTC. This encodes CASSQGTVSEQFF.

A remark on this clonotype: A much larger clone is a single base away; this may be a read error. This chain links TRBV5-1 with TRBJ2-3; maybe TRBD1 (5 bases). The CDR3 is 14 amino acids. Trimming pared 2 bases from V and 3 bases from J, leaving 10 bases between. In germline, CDR1 is SGHRS, CDR2 YFSETQ. The CDR3 loop is CASSLWGRTDTQYF. The CDR3 nucleotides read TGCGCCAGCAGCTTATGGGGCAGAACAGATACGCAGTATTTT.

This clonotype showed up many times. The chain recombines TRBV5-6 with TRBJ1-4; D remains ambiguous. V was cut by 2 bases and J by 4 bases, with 3 bases left in between. Germline V gene data show CDR1 as SGHDT and CDR2 as YYEEEE. This CDR3 spans 12 amino acids. CDR3 coding DNA: TGTGCCAGCAGCTTAGATAATGAAAAACTGTTTTTT. This translates into CASSLDNEKLFF.

Concerning this clonotype itself: A read error may be the cause here, since a much bigger clone is one base away. V usage is TRBV12-3 or TRBV12-4 and J usage is TRBJ2-1, with TRBD2 matching 14 bases. The CDR3 contains 15 residues. CDR3 sequence reads: CASSPGLAGEDEQSF. As DNA, the CDR3 is TGTGCCAGCAGTCCGGGACTAGCGGGAGAGGATGAGCAGTCCTTC.

This clonotype was found many times. The V call is TRBV6-2 or TRBV6-3, the J call TRBJ2-3; TRBD2 matches at 12 bases. V dropped 7 bases and J dropped 1; count of bases not matched to a gene: 6. Germline values: CDR1 MNHEY, CDR2 SVGEGT. The CDR3 loop spans 16 amino acids. The CDR3 DNA reads as TGTGCCAGCAATTTCCTAGCGGGGGGGCGCACAGATACGCAGTATTTT. This translates into CASNFLAGGRTDTQYF.